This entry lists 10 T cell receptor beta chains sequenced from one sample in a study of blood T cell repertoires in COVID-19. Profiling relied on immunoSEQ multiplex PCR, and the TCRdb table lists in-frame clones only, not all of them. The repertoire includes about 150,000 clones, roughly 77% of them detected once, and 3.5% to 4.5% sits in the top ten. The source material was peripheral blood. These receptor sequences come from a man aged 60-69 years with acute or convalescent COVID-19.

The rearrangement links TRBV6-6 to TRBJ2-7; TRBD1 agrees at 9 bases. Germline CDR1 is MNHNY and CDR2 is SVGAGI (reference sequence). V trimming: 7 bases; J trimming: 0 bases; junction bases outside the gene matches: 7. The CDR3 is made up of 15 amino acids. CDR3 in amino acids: CASNSQGASSYEQYF. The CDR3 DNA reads TGTGCCAGCAACTCACAGGGGGCCAGCTCCTACGAGCAGTACTTC.

CDR3 amino acids: CASRSGQGGTEAFF. The DNA of the CDR3 is TGTGCCAGCAGATCAGGACAGGGGGGGACTGAAGCTTTCTTT. This chain connects TRBV28 to TRBJ1-1, with TRBD1 identical over 10 bases. Trimming at V came to 6 bases and at J to 5 bases, leaving 6 bases not matched to a gene. The CDR3 is made up of 14 amino acids. The germline V gene encodes CDR1 MDHEN and CDR2 SYDVKM.

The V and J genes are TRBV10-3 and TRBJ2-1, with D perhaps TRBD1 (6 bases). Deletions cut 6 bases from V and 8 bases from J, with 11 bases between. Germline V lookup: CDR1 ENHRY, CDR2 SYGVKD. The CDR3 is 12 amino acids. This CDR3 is CAIRNEGDEQFF. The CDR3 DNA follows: TGTGCCATCAGGAATGAGGGGGATGAGCAGTTCTTC.

CDR3 nucleotides: TGTGCCACCAGTGATGGTGACAGACTGTTTTTT. Its translation: CATSDGDRLFF. The chain joins TRBV24-1 to TRBJ1-4, with a tentative D call TRBD1 (5 bases). V shed 3 bases and J shed 13 bases, with 8 bases lying between them. This CDR3 is 11 amino acids long. From germline, CDR1 is KGHDR and CDR2 SFDVKD.

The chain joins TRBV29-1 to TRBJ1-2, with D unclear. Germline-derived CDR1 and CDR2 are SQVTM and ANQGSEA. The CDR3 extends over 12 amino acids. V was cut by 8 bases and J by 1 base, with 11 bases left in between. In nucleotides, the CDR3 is TGCAGCACCAGAGGTGTTAACTATGGCTACACCTTC. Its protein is CSTRGVNYGYTF.

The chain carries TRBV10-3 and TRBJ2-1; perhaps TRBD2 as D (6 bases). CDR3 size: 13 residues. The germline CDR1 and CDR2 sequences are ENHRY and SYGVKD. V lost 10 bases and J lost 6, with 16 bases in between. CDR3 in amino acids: CASTSNEINEQFF. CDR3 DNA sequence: TGTGCCAGCACTAGCAATGAAATCAATGAGCAGTTCTTC.

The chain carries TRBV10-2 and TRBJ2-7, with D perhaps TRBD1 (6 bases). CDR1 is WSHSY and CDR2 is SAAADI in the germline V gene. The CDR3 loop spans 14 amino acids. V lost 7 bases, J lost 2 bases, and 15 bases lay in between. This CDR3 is CASISQGRTYEQYF. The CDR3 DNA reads TGCGCCAGCATTTCCCAGGGGCGCACCTACGAGCAGTACTTC.

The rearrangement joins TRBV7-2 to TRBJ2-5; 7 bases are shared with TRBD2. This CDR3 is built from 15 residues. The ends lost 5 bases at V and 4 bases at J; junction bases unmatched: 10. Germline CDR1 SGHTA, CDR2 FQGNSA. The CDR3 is CASSRAGTTGETQYF. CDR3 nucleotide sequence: TGTGCCAGCAGCCGCGCCGGGACTACAGGAGAGACCCAGTACTTC.

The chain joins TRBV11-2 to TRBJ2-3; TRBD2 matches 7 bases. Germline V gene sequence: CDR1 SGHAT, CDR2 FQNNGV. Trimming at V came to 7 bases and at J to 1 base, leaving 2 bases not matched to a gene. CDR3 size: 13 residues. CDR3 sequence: CASKAGGTDTQYF. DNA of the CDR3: TGTGCCAGCAAGGCGGGAGGCACAGATACGCAGTATTTT.

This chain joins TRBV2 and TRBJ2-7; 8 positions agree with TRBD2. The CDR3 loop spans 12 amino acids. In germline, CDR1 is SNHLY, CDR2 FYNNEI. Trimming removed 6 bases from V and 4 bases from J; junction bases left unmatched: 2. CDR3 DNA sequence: TGTGCCAGCAGGGCTAGCGGGTACGAGCAGTACTTC. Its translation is CASRASGYEQYF. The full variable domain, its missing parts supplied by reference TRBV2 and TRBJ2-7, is EPEVTQTPSHQVTQMGQEVILRCVPISNHLYFYWYRQILGQKVEFLVSFYNNEISEKSEIFDDQFSVERPDGSNFTLKIRSTKLEDSAMYFCASRASGYEQYFGPGTRLTVT.